These T cell receptor beta chains were read from a single sample in a study of cytomegalovirus exposure and HLA in healthy donors. Sequenced by immunoSEQ multiplex PCR; TCRdb stores in-frame clones only, minus some. The sample holds about 150,000 clones, about 75% seen once. Sequencing input: PBMCs. These TCRs come from a man younger than 35 in good health and CMV-seropositive. Both conserved end residues are part of each CDR3. A D gene is named only where the DNA matches it firmly. Some rows have no size entry. The others give once, few or many, or a class for an expanded clone.

v_call	clone_size	d_call	j_call	cdr3_length	cdr3_aa	cdr3_nt
TRBV30	-	-	TRBJ2-5	14	CAWTPLRGIVTQYF	TGTGCCTGGACCCCACTCAGGGGTATTGTGACCCAGTACTTC
TRBV27	-	TRBD1	TRBJ2-7	16	CASSAPGTGATYEQYF	TGTGCCAGCAGTGCACCCGGGACAGGGGCAACCTACGAGCAGTACTTC
TRBV5-6	-	-	TRBJ2-7	14	CASSLVEAPYEQYF	TGTGCCAGCAGCTTAGTTGAAGCCCCCTACGAGCAGTACTTC
TRBV19	-	TRBD1	TRBJ2-4	15	CASSIGTGYGNIQYF	TGTGCCAGTAGTATAGGGACAGGGTACGGAAACATTCAGTACTTC
TRBV7-9	-	-	TRBJ2-5	18	CASSPTYAGQLKRETQYF	TGTGCCAGCAGCCCCACTTATGCGGGACAGCTCAAAAGAGAGACCCAGTACTTC
TRBV27	once	-	TRBJ2-3	16	CASSPSGTSPIWTQYF	TGTGCCAGCAGTCCCAGCGGAACTAGCCCAATTTGGACGCAGTATTTT
TRBV7-8	-	-	TRBJ2-7	14	CASSLESGAREQYF	TGTGCCAGCAGCTTAGAATCAGGGGCTAGGGAGCAGTACTTC
TRBV4-1	-	-	TRBJ2-1	14	CASSQGRGNNEQFF	TGCGCCAGCAGCCAGGGGCGCGGAAACAATGAGCAGTTCTTC
TRBV15	once	TRBD1	TRBJ1-1	14	CATSQPGQGFRAFF	TGTGCCACCAGCCAACCGGGACAGGGCTTTCGGGCCTTCTTT
TRBV11-2	-	-	TRBJ2-7	11	CASSLLLEQYF	TGTGCCAGCAGCTTATTACTCGAGCAGTACTTC
TRBV7-3	few	-	TRBJ2-3	17	CASSFSMGSGGGDTQYF	TGTGCCAGCAGCTTTTCGATGGGTAGCGGCGGTGGGGATACGCAGTATTTT
TRBV6-5	-	TRBD2	TRBJ2-1	15	CASSYEREGYNEQFF	TGTGCCAGCAGTTATGAACGGGAGGGGTACAATGAGCAGTTCTTC
TRBV6-1	-	-	TRBJ1-1	15	CASSRKKGGATEAFF	TGTGCCAGCAGCAGGAAAAAGGGGGGGGCTACTGAAGCTTTCTTT
TRBV5-1	-	TRBD1	TRBJ1-4	15	CASSPGQGSREKLFF	TGCGCCAGCAGCCCCGGACAGGGTAGTAGGGAAAAACTGTTTTTT
TRBV28	-	-	TRBJ1-1	13	CASSLAGMSEAFF	TGTGCCAGCAGTTTGGCGGGGATGTCTGAAGCTTTCTTT
TRBV10-3	-	-	TRBJ1-1	15	CAISEGRGTHSAAFF	TGTGCCATCAGTGAAGGGAGGGGGACACACAGTGCAGCTTTCTTT
TRBV5-5	-	-	TRBJ1-5	16	CASSSLGGNSNQPQHF	TGTGCCAGCAGCTCTCTTGGGGGGAACAGCAATCAGCCCCAGCATTTT
TRBV7-3	-	-	TRBJ2-1	16	CASSLPESSRGNEQFF	TGTGCCAGCAGCTTACCCGAATCTAGCAGAGGGAATGAGCAGTTCTTC
TRBV10-3	-	-	TRBJ1-1	12	CATGGVDTEAFF	TGTGCCACCGGCGGGGTCGACACTGAAGCTTTCTTT